The 9 T cell receptor beta chains in this list originate from one sample, sequenced in a study of blood T cell repertoires in COVID-19. Sequenced by immunoSEQ multiplex PCR; TCRdb stores in-frame clones only, minus some. The sample shows about 59,000 clones, around 80% of them seen only once. The sequenced material came from peripheral blood. The receptors here all came from a man at least 80 years old with acute or convalescent COVID-19.

V gene TRBV5-4 combines with J gene TRBJ2-2; 11 bases map to TRBD2. The trim removed 5 bases at V and 6 bases at J, leaving 6 bases unmatched. In germline, CDR1 is SGHNT, CDR2 YYREEE (reference sequence). The CDR3 consists of 15 residues. For the CDR3, the DNA is TGTGCCAGCAGTGTGGTTAGCGGGAGGGCCGGGGAGCTGTTTTTT. Protein product: CASSVVSGRAGELFF.

The rearrangement uses TRBV7-8 and TRBJ1-4; maybe TRBD1 (6 bases). The V gene's germline CDR1 is SGHVS and CDR2 FQNEAQ. The CDR3 loop spans 15 amino acids. V was shortened by 4 bases and J by 0 bases, with 9 bases between the two germline ends. The CDR3 DNA follows: TGTGCCAGCAGCTCTACAGGGACAACTAATGAAAAACTGTTTTTT. Its translation: CASSSTGTTNEKLFF.

V gene TRBV5-1 combines with J gene TRBJ1-2; 11 bases are a match to TRBD1. Trimming removed 5 bases from V and 8 bases from J; junction bases left unmatched: 8. This CDR3 region has 14 residues. Looked up from germline, CDR1 is SGHRS and CDR2 is YFSETQ. CDR3 nucleotides: TGCGCCAGCAGACACAGGACAGGGGGCGAAGGCTACACCTTC. The encoded protein is CASRHRTGGEGYTF.

The rearrangement links TRBV10-3 to TRBJ1-3, with 9 bases that match TRBD1. CDR3 size: 16 residues. CDR1 and CDR2 from the germline V gene are ENHRY and SYGVKD. Germline trimming cut 4 bases from V and 0 bases from J; bases unmatched to any gene: 4. Here the CDR3 reads CAISAGQGFSGNTIYF. For the CDR3, the DNA is TGTGCCATCAGTGCAGGACAGGGGTTCTCTGGAAACACCATATATTTT.

DNA of the CDR3: TGCGCCAGCAGCCTAGCGGGAGAAACAGATACGCAGTATTTT. Encoded protein: CASSLAGETDTQYF. The chain links TRBV5-1 to TRBJ2-3, with 10 bases aligning to TRBD2. The CDR3 length is 14 residues. Trimming cost V 4 bases and J 3 bases; bases outside gene matches: 2. CDR1 and CDR2 (germline): SGHRS, YFSETQ. The entire variable domain, with the rest obtained from reference TRBV5-1 and TRBJ2-3, is as follows: KAGVTQTPRYLIKTRGQQVTLSCSPISGHRSVSWYQQTPGQGLQFLFEYFSETQRNKGNFPGRFSGRQFSNSRSEMNVSTLELGDSALYLCASSLAGETDTQYFGPGTRLTVL.

The V and J genes are TRBV5-1 and TRBJ2-1; D gene uncertain. The CDR3 covers 13 residues. Germline loops: CDR1 SGHRS, CDR2 YFSETQ. Trimming took 0 bases from V and 6 from J, leaving 7 bases between them. The CDR3 sequence is CASSLAPLNEQFF. CDR3 bases: TGCGCCAGCAGCTTGGCCCCCCTCAATGAGCAGTTCTTC.

J is TRBJ2-5 and V is TRBV7-9; 8 positions agree with TRBD2. Germline V CDR1 and CDR2: SEHNR, FQNEAQ (reference sequence). This CDR3 region has 15 residues. Trimming cost V 1 base and J 2 bases; bases outside gene matches: 3. CDR3 loop: CASSLVRGGQETQYF. For the CDR3, the DNA is TGTGCCAGCAGCTTAGTGCGCGGGGGGCAAGAGACCCAGTACTTC.

This clone was counted between two and nine times. This chain joins TRBV12-5 and TRBJ2-4; 7 bases are a match to TRBD2. Germline V CDR1 and CDR2: LGHNT, FRNRAP. The CDR3 sequence is 15 residues long. Losses at the gene ends were 1 base for V and 9 bases for J; bases not matched to a gene: 9. The CDR3 DNA sequence: TGTGCTAGTGGTTTGGCCGGACTAGTGAGCACCATTCAGTACTTC. Translating it yields CASGLAGLVSTIQYF.

The chain has TRBV2 and TRBJ1-2, with TRBD1 as a possible D gene (6 bases). The ends were cut back, 0 bases at V and 9 bases at J, with 14 bases in the middle. Looked up from germline, CDR1 is SNHLY and CDR2 is FYNNEI. The CDR3 consists of 14 residues. CDR3 sequence: CASSEAGQRGSYTF. CDR3 bases: TGTGCCAGCAGTGAAGCAGGACAGAGGGGAAGCTACACCTTC.